Each of the 9 T cell receptor beta chains below was sequenced from the same sample in a study of blood T cells in healthy people across ages. Next came a second PCR, run for about 6 to 11 cycles, which used a sample-barcoded 5' primer along with a J-beta primer mix. TCRdb re-called the 5' RACE reads with MiXCR, one entry per CDR3 protein. The repertoire holds about 1,800,000 distinct CDR3 sequences, with 28% as singletons. Sequencing was done on a sample of blood. These receptors all stem from a woman under 40 in good health.

On this clonotype itself: The junction and the germline gene differ at one end; a read error may be behind it. The chain uses TRBV9 and TRBJ2-3; TRBD1 is a possible D gene (6 bases). This CDR3 comprises 14 residues. Germline V gives CDR1 SGDLS, CDR2 YYNGEE. The CDR3 reads CASCVDRQTDTQYF. The CDR3, as DNA: TGTGCCAGCTGCGTAGACAGGCAAACAGATACGCAGTATTTT.

V gene TRBV7-2 combines with J gene TRBJ2-1, with 15 bases matching TRBD2. The V segment lost 5 bases and the J segment 6 bases; nucleotides outside the gene matches: 11. The CDR3 covers 18 residues. The germline CDR1 and CDR2 sequences are SGHTA and FQGNSA. Here the CDR3 reads CASSDPGLAGGRGNEQFF. CDR3 coding DNA: TGTGCCAGCAGCGACCCGGGACTAGCGGGGGGACGGGGCAATGAGCAGTTCTTC.

This clonotype has only one observation. A much larger clone differs from this one at a single base, so this may be a read error. This CDR3 is CSASSTSGRHSGANVLTF. The CDR3 region has the DNA TGCAGTGCTAGCTCGACTAGCGGGAGACACTCTGGGGCCAACGTCCTGACTTTC. V usage is TRBV20-1 and J usage is TRBJ2-6, with 12 bases that match TRBD2. The CDR3 length is 18 residues. V lost 3 bases to trimming and J lost 0 bases; unmatched junction nucleotides: 6. CDR1 is DFQATT and CDR2 is SNEGSKA in the germline V gene (reference sequence).

This clonotype appeared a few times. The chain couples TRBV2 to TRBJ1-1; possibly TRBD1 for D (5 bases). Trimming stripped 5 bases from V and 6 bases from J, with 22 bases between. CDR3 length equals 16 residues. The V gene's germline CDR1 is SNHLY and CDR2 FYNNEI. CDR3 loop: CASSISGRDGDAEAFF. The CDR3 coding sequence is TGTGCCAGCAGTATATCGGGCCGGGACGGGGACGCTGAAGCTTTCTTT.

There are a few counts of this clonotype. V usage is TRBV15 and J usage is TRBJ2-7; D perhaps matches TRBD2 (6 bases). CDR3 size: 14 residues. Trimming pared 3 bases from V and 3 bases from J, leaving 12 bases between. Per the germline V gene, CDR1 is LNHNV and CDR2 is YYDKDF (reference sequence). CDR3 nucleotides: TGTGCCACCAGCAGCGGGAGTAACGGCTACGAGCAGTACTTC. As protein: CATSSGSNGYEQYF.

For this clonotype: A much larger clonotype is one base distant, so this may be a read error. CDR3 sequence reads: CASSSGLSFYEQYF. CDR3 bases: TGTGCCAGCAGCTCCGGGTTAAGCTTCTACGAGCAGTACTTC. The genes are TRBV7-9 and TRBJ2-7; D remains unclear. Germline lookup yields CDR1 SEHNR and CDR2 FQNEAQ (reference sequence). The CDR3 consists of 14 residues. V shed 4 bases and J shed 3 bases, with 13 bases lying between them.

There are many counts of this clonotype. The chain is built from TRBV29-1 and TRBJ2-7; D remains unclear. From germline, CDR1 is SQVTM and CDR2 ANQGSEA. V was clipped by 4 bases and J by 0 bases, with 7 bases between them. The CDR3 contains 12 residues. As DNA, the CDR3 is TGCAGCGTTGTTTACTTCTCCTACGAGCAGTACTTC. Protein: CSVVYFSYEQYF.

In its sample, this clonotype was seen many times. The chain recombines TRBV12-3 or TRBV12-4 with TRBJ1-2; 10 bases are a match to TRBD1. The CDR3 is made up of 12 amino acids. Germline trimming cut 5 bases from V and 8 bases from J; bases unmatched to any gene: 2. DNA of the CDR3: TGTGCCAGCAGTGACAGGGGGCGCGGCTACACCTTC. This sequence encodes CASSDRGRGYTF.

V gene TRBV24-1 combines with J gene TRBJ1-2, with D perhaps matching TRBD1 (5 bases). Trimming left V 9 bases short and J 4 bases short, with 11 bases between. This CDR3 is built from 12 residues. From germline, CDR1 is KGHDR and CDR2 SFDVKD. The CDR3 nucleotides read TGTGCCACCGGACACCTCCCCTATGGCTACACCTTC. It yields the protein CATGHLPYGYTF.